Listed here are 29 T cell receptor beta chains from one sample, sequenced in a study of blood T cell repertoires in COVID-19. TCRdb keeps only in-frame clones here, not all; method: immunoSEQ multiplex PCR. The sample lists 65,000 to 95,000 clones, around three quarters occurring once. The specimen sequenced was peripheral blood. These receptor sequences come from a man aged 50-59 years with active or convalescent COVID-19.

The genes are TRBV5-1 and TRBJ1-2; 9 nucleotides align to TRBD1. The CDR3 is made up of 15 amino acids. CDR1 and CDR2 from the germline V gene are SGHRS and YFSETQ. Trimming took 5 bases from V and 6 from J; bases not matched to a gene: 11. The CDR3 loop is CASSLTAGQGNGYTF. DNA of the CDR3: TGCGCCAGCAGTTTGACCGCCGGACAGGGGAATGGCTACACCTTC.

The chain employs TRBV5-8 and TRBJ1-1; 8 bases map to TRBD1. CDR1 and CDR2 (germline): SGHTS, YDEGEE. The junction had 8 bases not matched to a gene; V was cut back by 4 bases and J by 0 bases. The CDR3 has 16 residues. CDR3 region: CASSRGTGNMNTEAFF. CDR3 in DNA: TGTGCCAGCAGCCGAGGGACAGGAAACATGAACACTGAAGCTTTCTTT.

This chain's CDR3 is CATSRDLITQYF. The CDR3 DNA sequence: TGTGCCACCAGCAGAGACCTTATTACGCAGTATTTT. This sequence joins TRBV15 and TRBJ2-3; D gene uncertain. The CDR3 is 12 residues long. The germline gives CDR1 LNHNV, CDR2 YYDKDF (reference sequence). Between the trimmed V and J ends, which lost 0 bases and 8 bases, there was a span of 6 bases.

The V gene is TRBV6-5, the J gene TRBJ2-6; D not certain. Per the germline V gene, CDR1 is MNHEY and CDR2 is SVGAGI. The CDR3 has 12 amino acids. Trimming took off 5 bases at V and 4 bases at J, with 3 bases between the two ends. For the CDR3, the DNA is TGTGCCAGCAGTCGGGGGGCCAACGTCCTGACTTTC. Its translation: CASSRGANVLTF.

The chain has TRBV7-6 and TRBJ2-2; 12 nucleotides agree with TRBD2. The V and J ends lost 5 bases and 6 bases, in that order; junction bases with no gene match: 10. There are 17 residues in the CDR3. The germline CDR1 and CDR2 sequences are SGHVS and FNYEAQ. CDR3 loop: CASSQRLTSGGPGELFF. DNA of the CDR3: TGTGCCAGCAGCCAACGTCTGACTAGCGGGGGCCCCGGGGAGCTGTTTTTT.

The rearrangement uses TRBV18 and TRBJ2-4; 7 bases match TRBD1. Losses at the gene ends were 4 bases for V and 0 bases for J; bases not matched to a gene: 6. Per germline, CDR1 KGHSH and CDR2 LQKENI. This CDR3 comprises 16 residues. CDR3 protein: CASSLLDRLAKNIQYF. In nucleotides, the CDR3 is TGTGCCAGCTCACTACTGGACAGGTTAGCCAAAAACATTCAGTACTTC.

The chain joins TRBV18 to TRBJ2-1; D may be TRBD1 (5 bases). V lost 4 bases and J 0 bases, leaving 13 bases between the germline ends. Germline V lookup: CDR1 KGHSH, CDR2 LQKENI. This CDR3 has 16 residues. Here the CDR3 reads CASSRVGRVSYNEQFF. The DNA for the CDR3 is TGTGCCAGCTCACGGGTCGGCAGGGTCTCCTACAATGAGCAGTTCTTC.

This clone was recorded at least ten times. The V call is TRBV3-1 (or the pseudogene TRBV3-2), the J call TRBJ2-2; the match to TRBD1 covers 10 bases. The germline V gene encodes CDR1 LGHDT and CDR2 YNNKEL (reference sequence). V lost 4 bases to trimming and J lost 6 bases; unmatched junction nucleotides: 14. The CDR3 totals 18 residues. The CDR3 is CASSLGSVGQGGSGELFF. The CDR3 coding sequence is TGTGCCAGCAGCCTAGGCTCCGTTGGACAGGGGGGTTCCGGGGAGCTGTTTTTT.

This clone was picked up one time. The chain employs TRBV6-2 or TRBV6-3 and TRBJ1-2, with TRBD1 matching over 9 bases. The CDR3 runs 17 residues. CDR1 is MNHEY, CDR2 SVGEGT, per germline. The ends lost 2 bases at V and 2 bases at J; junction bases unmatched: 9. DNA for the CDR3: TGTGCCAGCAGTTACAGCGGGACAGGGCGAGAAAACTATGGCTACACCTTC. It is translated as CASSYSGTGRENYGYTF.

This clone has only a few counts. The chain links TRBV5-1 to TRBJ1-1; 9 positions agree with TRBD1. Trimming at V came to 0 bases and at J to 6 bases, leaving 6 bases not matched to a gene. Germline V CDR1 and CDR2: SGHRS, YFSETQ. The CDR3 is 15 amino acids. CDR3 amino acids: CASSLVKGTGPEAFF. The CDR3 bases are TGCGCCAGCAGCTTGGTCAAGGGGACAGGGCCTGAAGCTTTCTTT.

This chain joins TRBV5-4 and TRBJ1-2, with TRBD1 identical over 7 bases. V gave up 0 bases and J gave up 4 bases; unmatched junction bases: 6. Germline CDR1 and CDR2: SGHNT and YYREEE (reference sequence). The CDR3 has 15 amino acids. In DNA form, the CDR3 reads TGTGCCAGCAGCTTGGGGCAGGGGGGTGGCTATGGCTACACCTTC. Its translation: CASSLGQGGGYGYTF.

A few counts support this clone. This rearrangement joins TRBV3-1 (or the pseudogene TRBV3-2) to TRBJ2-1, with D uncertain. The CDR3 runs to 12 residues. Germline V gene data show CDR1 as LGHDT and CDR2 as YNNKEL (reference sequence). V lost 2 bases and J 3 bases, leaving 2 bases between the germline ends. CDR3 amino acids: CASSQRYNEQFF. The CDR3 region has the DNA TGTGCCAGCAGCCAACGCTACAATGAGCAGTTCTTC.

Note on this clone: The same CDR3 can be traced to other DNA sequences in this sample. The rearrangement uses TRBV5-1 and TRBJ2-3, with 14 bases that match TRBD2. Germline trimming cut 3 bases from V and 6 bases from J; bases unmatched to any gene: 6. The CDR3 extends over 16 amino acids. Germline CDR1 SGHRS, CDR2 YFSETQ. The CDR3 reads CASSSGLAGGRDTQYF. Here the CDR3 DNA reads TGCGCCAGCAGCTCCGGACTAGCGGGGGGCCGCGATACGCAGTATTTT.

The chain is built from TRBV6-5 and TRBJ1-6, with D possibly matching TRBD1 (6 bases). The CDR3 is made up of 16 amino acids. CDR1 is MNHEY, CDR2 SVGAGI, per germline. V lost 2 bases and J 0 bases, leaving 8 bases between the germline ends. The CDR3 reads CASSYQGSSYNSPLHF. The DNA for the CDR3 is TGTGCCAGCAGTTACCAGGGGAGCTCCTATAATTCACCCCTCCACTTT.

The chain is built from TRBV5-4 and TRBJ1-2, with 8 bases fitting TRBD1. The CDR3 has 14 amino acids. The V and J ends lost 4 bases and 4 bases, in that order; junction bases with no gene match: 6. Per germline, CDR1 SGHNT and CDR2 YYREEE (reference sequence). CDR3 nucleotides: TGTGCCAGCAGCCATCAGACAGGGGCCTATGGCTACACCTTC. It yields the protein CASSHQTGAYGYTF.

The chain is built from TRBV5-1 and TRBJ1-6; TRBD1 aligns across 8 bases. The CDR3 loop spans 16 amino acids. The germline CDR1 and CDR2 sequences are SGHRS and YFSETQ. The V segment lost 0 bases and the J segment 6 bases; nucleotides outside the gene matches: 5. The CDR3 DNA sequence: TGCGCCAGCAGCTTGGGCCAGGGGGCGGGTAATTCACCCCTCCACTTT. It is translated as CASSLGQGAGNSPLHF.

This clone was seen many times. This rearrangement joins TRBV2 to TRBJ1-6; 7 bases match TRBD1. After removal of 6 bases from V and 9 bases from J, the junction contained 2 bases not matched to a gene. Germline values: CDR1 SNHLY, CDR2 FYNNEI. This CDR3 spans 12 amino acids. CDR3 nucleotides: TGTGCCAGCAGGGGGGACAGTTCACCCCTCCACTTT. Its protein product is CASRGDSSPLHF. Combining the CDR3 with reference TRBV2 and TRBJ1-6 gives the whole variable domain EPEVTQTPSHQVTQMGQEVILRCVPISNHLYFYWYRQILGQKVEFLVSFYNNEISEKSEIFDDQFSVERPDGSNFTLKIRSTKLEDSAMYFCASRGDSSPLHFGNGTRLTVT.

V usage is TRBV9 and J usage is TRBJ1-2; the D is unclear. This CDR3 is 14 amino acids long. With 4 bases removed from V and 8 bases from J, the gap between germline ends came to 18 bases. The germline V gene encodes CDR1 SGDLS and CDR2 YYNGEE. CDR3 nucleotide sequence: TGTGCCAGCAGCCGCCTAACGGAGGTTGGAGGCTACACCTTC. Translation: CASSRLTEVGGYTF. Together with reference TRBV9 and TRBJ1-2, the CDR3 gives the full variable domain: DSGVTQTPKHLITATGQRVTLRCSPRSGDLSVYWYQQSLDQGLQFLIQYYNGEERAKGNILERFSAQQFPDLHSELNLSSLELGDSALYFCASSRLTEVGGYTFGSGTRLTVV.

V gene TRBV11-3 combines with J gene TRBJ2-3; D may be TRBD2 (5 bases). The CDR3 consists of 13 residues. Germline V CDR1 and CDR2: SGHNT, YENEEA. V was pared by 1 base and J by 8 bases, with 10 bases between. The CDR3 nucleotides read TGTGCCAGCAGCTTAGTTCTGGGGAGTACGCAGTATTTT. This sequence encodes CASSLVLGSTQYF.

J is TRBJ2-7 and V is TRBV10-3; maybe TRBD1 (7 bases). Deletions cut 9 bases from V and 1 base from J, with 16 bases between. The germline V gene encodes CDR1 ENHRY and CDR2 SYGVKD. The CDR3 is 14 amino acids. The CDR3 region is CAIAQGTLSYEQYF. Here the CDR3 DNA reads TGTGCCATAGCACAGGGGACTTTATCCTACGAGCAGTACTTC.

This clone came up a few times. V gene TRBV9 combines with J gene TRBJ2-7, with 9 positions matching TRBD2. The CDR3 runs 15 residues. The V gene end was trimmed by 4 bases and the J gene end by 9 bases; junction bases not matched to a gene: 14. Germline V gene data show CDR1 as SGDLS and CDR2 as YYNGEE. The CDR3 spells CASSPLNRGREVQYF. The CDR3 coding sequence is TGTGCCAGCAGCCCCCTCAACCGCGGGAGGGAAGTGCAGTACTTC.

The chain links TRBV28 to TRBJ2-5, with D maybe TRBD1 (6 bases). The CDR3 consists of 15 residues. The V end was cut by 6 bases, the J end by 5 bases, with 19 bases between. Germline CDR1 is MDHEN and CDR2 is SYDVKM. The DNA of the CDR3 is TGTGCCAGCAGGGACCACAGGGATGGGGCGGAGACCCAGTACTTC. Translating it yields CASRDHRDGAETQYF. The whole variable domain, filled in from reference TRBV28 and TRBJ2-5, reads DVKVTQSSRYLVKRTGEKVFLECVQDMDHENMFWYRQDPGLGLRLIYFSYDVKMKEKGDIPEGYSVSREKKERFSLILESASTNQTSMYLCASRDHRDGAETQYFGPGTRLLVL.

The chain recombines TRBV3-1 (or the pseudogene TRBV3-2) with TRBJ2-3, with TRBD2 identical over 13 bases. Germline-derived CDR1 and CDR2 are LGHDT and YNNKEL (reference sequence). The CDR3 has 17 amino acids. The J segment lost 9 bases and the V segment lost 2 bases, leaving 11 bases of the junction unmatched. The CDR3 loop is CASSQNGLAGVLETQYF. As DNA, the CDR3 is TGTGCCAGCAGCCAAAATGGACTAGCGGGGGTCCTGGAGACGCAGTATTTT.

V gene TRBV12-3 or TRBV12-4 combines with J gene TRBJ1-2; no reliable D call. Trimming removed 2 bases from V and 5 bases from J, with 9 bases in between. The CDR3 extends over 13 amino acids. The CDR3 DNA sequence: TGTGCCAGCAGTTTACCCGGGAGTTATGGCTACACCTTC. This encodes CASSLPGSYGYTF.

V is TRBV7-3 and J is TRBJ1-1; weak D call: TRBD1 (5 bases). This CDR3 comprises 13 residues. The germline V and J ends were trimmed by 1 base and 3 bases, with 6 bases remaining between them. Germline CDR1 is SGHTA and CDR2 is FQGTGA. The CDR3 DNA reads as TGTGCCAGCAGCTTAATGACAGACACTGAAGCTTTCTTT. The encoded protein is CASSLMTDTEAFF.

The chain combines TRBV10-1 with TRBJ1-4; D ambiguous. Germline loops: CDR1 WNHNN, CDR2 SYGVQD (reference sequence). The CDR3 length is 10 residues. Trimming stripped 8 bases from V and 4 bases from J, with 2 bases between. The CDR3 region is CASLNEKLFF. CDR3 coding DNA: TGCGCCAGCCTTAATGAAAAACTGTTTTTT.

This clone was detected a few times. The chain couples TRBV6-1 to TRBJ2-5, with D perhaps TRBD2 (5 bases). The germline V gene has CDR1 MNHNS and CDR2 SASEGT. V was shortened by 2 bases and J by 3 bases, with 7 bases between the two germline ends. The CDR3 is made up of 13 amino acids. As DNA, the CDR3 is TGTGCCAGCAGTGAATTCGGGGAAGAGACCCAGTACTTC. The encoded protein is CASSEFGEETQYF.

This clone was detected a few times. CDR3 residues: CASSQDFKASGVPDTQYF. The CDR3 nucleotides are TGCGCCAGCAGCCAAGATTTCAAGGCTAGCGGGGTTCCTGATACGCAGTATTTT. This rearrangement joins TRBV4-3 to TRBJ2-3, with 9 positions matching TRBD2. V lost 0 bases, J lost 6 bases, and 13 bases stayed unmatched. The CDR3 extends over 18 amino acids. CDR1 is LGHNA and CDR2 is YSLEER in the germline V gene.

There are a few counts of this clone. This rearrangement joins TRBV4-1 to TRBJ2-5; D is unresolved. V lost 2 bases, J lost 4 bases, and 8 bases lay in between. Germline V gene lookup returns CDR1 MGHRA and CDR2 YSYEKL. There are 13 residues in the CDR3. CDR3 nucleotides: TGCGCCAGCAGCCAACGAGAACTAGAGACCCAGTACTTC. Amino acids: CASSQRELETQYF.